Sequencing of this T cell receptor beta chain was carried out in a study of identical twins (dated by TCRdb to 2016 to 2017). Concerning the study at large: The study deep-sequenced TCR alpha and beta repertoires from monozygotic twins, unrelated adults of various ages and cord blood to test whether fetal clonotypes persist. Replicate twin experiments were performed at different times using different library preparation protocols to rule out contamination. Paper-wide results and their limitations: Invariant T cells such as MAIT and iNKT could partly confound zero-insertion analyses, though diverse VJ usage argued against this for most clonotypes. Because the same donors could not be followed over many years, the conclusions depended on cross-sectional statistical analysis. A weaker excess of twin sharing was found in beta out-of-frame sequences because the signal-to-noise ratio was lowered by fewer shared sequences. Abundant cord blood beta clonotypes carried fewer insertions; young adult naive repertoires showed a weaker similar trend, while memory repertoires showed none. Compared with coincidental sharing between unrelated individuals, out-of-frame TCR alpha sequences shared between twins had an excess of sequences with low generation probability. In monozygotic twins, out-of-frame TCR alpha sharing was systematically underestimated by recombination models, although the models agreed with sharing between unrelated individuals.

This clonotype has at least ten counts. The target of this receptor is not known. The record has no base qualities; no much larger clone is one base away. The method was 5' RACE. The instrument was an Illumina HiSeq 2000. A universal primer binding site was added through template switching, and the final cDNA carried a unique molecular identifier so that TCR cDNA molecules could be counted accurately. Specific primers in the conserved constant-segment region were used to synthesize first-strand cDNA for the TCR alpha and beta chains. To control for contamination, every cDNA library carried two barcodes: a SMART-Mk sample barcode plus Illumina barcodes. Two successive PCR steps introduced TruSeq adapter sequences along with Illumina sample barcodes. TCR alpha and beta cDNA libraries were sequenced on the Illumina HiSeq platform with custom primers. On the study's bioinformatics: MiGEC processed the raw reads to extract unique molecular identifiers, while MiXCR was used to determine the CDR3 positions. Recombination models were inferred per individual with the repgenHMM and IGoR tools using an EM algorithm. Shared clonotype analysis was performed with the tcR package in R, normalizing sharing by the product of cloneset sizes. To study raw recombination without the effects of thymic and clonal selection, out-of-frame nonproductive sequences were analyzed. Using fastp at Q25 and MiXCR, TCRdb reprocessed the public reads and kept productive beta chains. Rows with a matching CDR3 protein are joined into one entry that keeps the most common DNA and genes. V and J calls and clone size were set by TCRdb, not the authors. The sample table shows around 230,000 distinct CDR3 sequences, and about a tenth are seen once. The ten largest clones capture approximately 5.1% of the sample.

All donors were healthy Caucasians. Using Miltenyi CD45RO+ enrichment and human naive T-cell isolation kits, memory (CD45RO+) and naive T cells were isolated from PBMC. From the cysteine through the phenylalanine, the CDR3 covers 16 amino acids. Just CDR3 DNA is preserved here, 48 bases in frame from base 1. From a lookup of the germline V gene, CDR1 and CDR2 are SGHVS and FQNEAQ. Trimming removed 1 base from V and 4 bases from J, leaving 16 bases between the germline ends. The receptor comes from a young woman in good health. Sequences were obtained from memory (CD45RO+) T cells sorted from blood. The cell subset or site label, read with the paper, signifies: CD45RO+ enriched T cells. This receptor chain uses TRBV7-8 and TRBJ1-1; the D gene lacks a confident call. For the CDR3, the sequence is CASSLVVRERATEAFF. The DNA is as follows: TGTGCCAGCAGCTTAGTGGTTCGTGAAAGGGCCACTGAAGCTTTCTTT. With all but the CDR3 taken from the reference TRBV7-8 and TRBJ1-1 genes, the full variable domain is: GAGVSQSPRYKVAKRGQDVALRCDPISGHVSLFWYQQALGQGPEFLTYFQNEAQLDKSGLPSDRFFAERPEGSVSTLKIQRTQQEDSAVYLCASSLVVRERATEAFFGQGTRLTVV.